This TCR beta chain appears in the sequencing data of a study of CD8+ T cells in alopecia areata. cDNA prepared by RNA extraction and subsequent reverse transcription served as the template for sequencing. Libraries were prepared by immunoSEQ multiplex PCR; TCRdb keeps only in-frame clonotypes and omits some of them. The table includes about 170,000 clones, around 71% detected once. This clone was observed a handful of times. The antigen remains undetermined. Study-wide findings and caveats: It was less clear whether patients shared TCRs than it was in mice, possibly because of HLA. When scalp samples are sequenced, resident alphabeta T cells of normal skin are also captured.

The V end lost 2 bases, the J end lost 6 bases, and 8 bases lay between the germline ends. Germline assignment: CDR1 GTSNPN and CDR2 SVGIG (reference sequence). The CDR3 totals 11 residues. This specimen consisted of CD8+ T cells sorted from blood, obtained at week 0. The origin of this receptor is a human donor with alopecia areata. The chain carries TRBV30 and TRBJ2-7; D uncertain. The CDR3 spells CAWSPPGEQYF. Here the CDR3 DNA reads TGTGCCTGGAGTCCCCCCGGCGAGCAGTACTTC. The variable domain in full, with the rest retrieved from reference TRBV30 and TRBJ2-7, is SQTIHQWPATLVQPVGSPLSLECTVEGTSNPNLYWYRQAAGRGLQLLFYSVGIGQISSEVPQNLSASRPQDRQFILSSKKLLLSDSGFYLCAWSPPGEQYFGPGTRLTVT.